The 11 T cell receptor beta chains reported below all come from one sample, sequenced in a study of identical twins. TCRdb ran MiXCR on the 5' RACE reads and lists one entry per CDR3 protein. Here the sample spans around 490,000 distinct CDR3 sequences, approximately 20% being singletons. These data were likewise used in another study, on yellow fever vaccine responses in identical twins.

Sequenced input: CD4+ T cells sorted from blood. The receptors were gathered from a woman younger than 30 in good health.

The chain employs TRBV28 and TRBJ2-1; the D call may be TRBD1 or TRBD2 (5 bases each). CDR3 length equals 14 residues. Germline lookup yields CDR1 MDHEN and CDR2 SYDVKM. V was cut by 6 bases and J by 1 base, with 10 bases left in between. Here the CDR3 DNA reads TGTGCCAGCAGACTCGAGGGGTCCTACAATGAGCAGTTCTTC. Translating it yields CASRLEGSYNEQFF. Based on the CDR3 plus reference TRBV28 and TRBJ2-1, the full variable domain is DVKVTQSSRYLVKRTGEKVFLECVQDMDHENMFWYRQDPGLGLRLIYFSYDVKMKEKGDIPEGYSVSREKKERFSLILESASTNQTSMYLCASRLEGSYNEQFFGPGTRLTVL.

For the CDR3, the DNA is TGTGCCATCAGTGAGTCAAAAGCGGAGAACACCGGGGAGCTGTTTTTT. It codes for CAISESKAENTGELFF. The genes are TRBV10-3 and TRBJ2-2, with D tentatively TRBD2 (5 bases). With 0 bases removed from V and 1 base from J, the gap between germline ends came to 9 bases. The CDR3 is 16 residues long. Germline CDR1 is ENHRY and CDR2 is SYGVKD.

There are a few counts of this clonotype. The junction departs from germline at one end; a sequencing error may be responsible. CDR3 loop: CASSEGQPGNTEAFF. The DNA of the CDR3 is TGTGCCAGCAGCGAAGGACAGCCGGGTAACACTGAAGCTTTCTTT. The chain is built from TRBV2 and TRBJ1-1, with D perhaps matching TRBD1 (6 bases). The CDR3 length is 15 residues. CDR1 is SNHLY and CDR2 is FYNNEI in the germline V gene.

There are a few counts of this clonotype. J is TRBJ2-3 and V is TRBV12-3 or TRBV12-4; 7 nucleotides line up with TRBD2. The CDR3 is 17 amino acids. After removal of 6 bases from V and 5 bases from J, the junction contained 17 bases not matched to a gene. The CDR3 sequence: CASSRLPLARLVDTQYF. The CDR3 DNA is TGTGCCAGCAGCCGCCTCCCACTAGCGAGGTTGGTAGATACGCAGTATTTT.

This clonotype turned up a few times. The gene calls are TRBV5-1 and TRBJ2-7, with TRBD2 identical over 10 bases. The CDR3 sequence is 14 residues long. V gave up 7 bases and J gave up 1 base; unmatched junction bases: 5. Germline lookup yields CDR1 SGHRS and CDR2 YFSETQ. The CDR3 nucleotides read TGCGCCAGCGGAACTAGCGGGGCTTCCTACGAGCAGTACTTC. Translating gives CASGTSGASYEQYF.

This clonotype was detected many times. The chain combines TRBV5-1 with TRBJ2-2; 8 nucleotides line up with TRBD2. After removal of 3 bases from V and 5 bases from J, the junction contained 6 bases not matched to a gene. Looked up from germline, CDR1 is SGHRS and CDR2 is YFSETQ. This CDR3 has 15 residues. CDR3 sequence (DNA): TGCGCCAGCAGCTACGGACTAGCAGGGACCGGGGAGCTGTTTTTT. This encodes CASSYGLAGTGELFF. Supplemented by reference TRBV5-1 and TRBJ2-2, the full variable domain reads KAGVTQTPRYLIKTRGQQVTLSCSPISGHRSVSWYQQTPGQGLQFLFEYFSETQRNKGNFPGRFSGRQFSNSRSEMNVSTLELGDSALYLCASSYGLAGTGELFFGEGSRLTVL.

CDR3 sequence: CASTQGGGRPQHF. Here the CDR3 DNA reads TGTGCCAGCACCCAGGGGGGGGGACGGCCCCAGCATTTT. This chain uses TRBV6-1 with TRBJ1-5, with TRBD1 matching 7 bases. J lost 9 bases, V lost 7 bases, and 9 bases had no gene match. This CDR3 spans 13 amino acids. Germline values: CDR1 MNHNS, CDR2 SASEGT.

The chain recombines TRBV12-3 or TRBV12-4 with TRBJ2-7; 7 bases agree with TRBD2. J was trimmed by 2 bases and V by 6 bases; bases with no gene match: 10. This CDR3 is 15 amino acids long. In DNA form, the CDR3 reads TGTGCCAGCAGGTTGGGAAGCGGGACTACCTACGAGCAGTACTTC. It codes for CASRLGSGTTYEQYF.

The chain links TRBV9 to TRBJ2-2; D call uncertain. Trimming pared 3 bases from V and 5 bases from J, leaving 11 bases between. The germline V gene has CDR1 SGDLS and CDR2 YYNGEE. The CDR3 extends over 14 amino acids. CDR3 nucleotide sequence: TGTGCCAGCAGCGGTACTGCTATTACCGGGGAGCTGTTTTTT. Residues: CASSGTAITGELFF.

The chain uses TRBV10-3 and TRBJ2-1; 11 bases are a match to TRBD2. Unmatched junction bases numbered 9, after V lost 5 bases and J lost 3 bases. Per germline, CDR1 ENHRY and CDR2 SYGVKD. This CDR3 spans 17 amino acids. CDR3 in DNA: TGTGCCATCAGTAGCCCCCCCGGGACTAGCGGCTACAATGAGCAGTTCTTC. It is translated as CAISSPPGTSGYNEQFF.

The sample holds a few counts of this clonotype. CDR3 DNA: TGCAGTGCCCCTGATCGCGGGGGGCCATCTTGGGGGCAGTACGTC. It encodes CSAPDRGGPSWGQYV. This chain connects TRBV20-1 to TRBJ2-7, with 8 positions matching TRBD2. The CDR3 extends over 15 amino acids. Germline CDR1 reads DFQATT; CDR2 reads SNEGSKA (reference sequence). After removal of 6 bases from V and 9 bases from J, the junction contained 19 bases not matched to a gene.